A single sample is the source of the 9 T cell receptor beta chains below, sequenced in a study of Tregs in tolerant kidney transplant recipients. The protocol was immunoSEQ multiplex PCR, while the TCRdb copy is restricted to in-frame clones and leaves out a portion. This sample has about 69,000 clones, with less than 90% found just once. Specimen: CD4+ T cells from blood, collected before the transplant. The receptor source for this set is a human donor who received a combined kidney and bone marrow transplant.

The CDR3 protein is CASSPPTLAGKGNEQFF. The CDR3 coding sequence is TGTGCCAGCTCACCACCGACACTAGCGGGAAAAGGGAATGAGCAGTTCTTC. The V gene is TRBV18, the J gene TRBJ2-1, with 10 bases matching TRBD2. The CDR3 consists of 17 residues. From germline, CDR1 is KGHSH and CDR2 LQKENI. The junction had 9 bases not matched to a gene; V was cut back by 0 bases and J by 7 bases.

The chain carries TRBV27 and TRBJ1-1; tentatively, D is TRBD1 (6 bases). The CDR3 is 14 residues long. Trimming took 2 bases from V and 7 from J, leaving 14 bases between them. The germline V gene encodes CDR1 MNHEY and CDR2 SMNVEV (reference sequence). The CDR3 sequence is CASSLLGARIEAFF. The CDR3 nucleotides read TGTGCCAGCAGTTTACTGGGGGCGAGGATTGAAGCTTTCTTT.

The chain carries TRBV5-1 and TRBJ2-3; D ambiguous. The V and J ends lost 4 bases and 0 bases respectively, with 15 bases between them. The V gene's germline CDR1 is SGHRS and CDR2 YFSETQ. The CDR3 is 16 residues long. In DNA form, the CDR3 reads TGCGCCAGCAGCCTCCCCGAGGCCCATAGCACAGATACGCAGTATTTT. The encoded protein is CASSLPEAHSTDTQYF.

This sequence joins TRBV28 and TRBJ1-2; D is unclear. The V gene lost 2 bases and the J gene lost 4 bases, with 14 bases spanning the gap. Germline CDR1 MDHEN, CDR2 SYDVKM. The CDR3 is made up of 15 amino acids. The CDR3 DNA reads as TGTGCCAGCAGTTTAGATGTCAGATTGCCCTATGGCTACACCTTC. Amino acids: CASSLDVRLPYGYTF.

The DNA of the CDR3 is TGTGCCAGCAGCTTTACTAGTTCCTACGAGCAGTACTTC. It codes for CASSFTSSYEQYF. V and J are TRBV11-2 and TRBJ2-7, with D possibly matching TRBD2 (5 bases). The CDR3 runs 13 residues. Trimming took off 3 bases at V and 1 base at J, with 7 bases between the two ends. The germline gives CDR1 SGHAT, CDR2 FQNNGV.

The chain couples TRBV27 to TRBJ2-3; 9 nucleotides agree with TRBD2. The CDR3 runs to 16 residues. After removal of 0 bases from V and 1 base from J, the junction contained 2 bases not matched to a gene. CDR1 is MNHEY and CDR2 is SMNVEV in the germline V gene (reference sequence). The CDR3 reads CASSLSRLAGTDTQYF. The CDR3 DNA sequence: TGTGCCAGCAGTTTATCTAGACTAGCGGGCACAGATACGCAGTATTTT.

The chain joins TRBV6-5 to TRBJ1-1; no reliable D call. Trimming cost V 2 bases and J 4 bases, with 14 bases left between them. This CDR3 has 15 amino acids. In germline, CDR1 is MNHEY, CDR2 SVGAGI. The CDR3 sequence is CASSYRGVTGTEAFF. For the CDR3, the DNA is TGTGCCAGCAGTTACCGCGGGGTTACGGGCACTGAAGCTTTCTTT.

This chain uses TRBV30 with TRBJ1-5; maybe TRBD1 (5 bases). The CDR3 sequence is 14 residues long. The ends were cut back, 1 base at V and 7 bases at J, with 14 bases in the middle. Germline CDR1 reads GTSNPN; CDR2 reads SVGIG (reference sequence). CDR3: CAWSEAAWGQPQHF. CDR3 DNA: TGTGCCTGGAGTGAGGCCGCCTGGGGCCAGCCCCAGCATTTT.

The chain has TRBV6-4 and TRBJ2-5, with 9 bases aligning to TRBD1. This CDR3 spans 13 amino acids. V lost 6 bases and J lost 4; bases outside the gene matches: 3. Per germline, CDR1 MRHNA and CDR2 SNTAGT. The CDR3 is CASSVGQGETQYF. CDR3 nucleotide sequence: TGTGCCAGCAGCGTGGGACAGGGAGAGACCCAGTACTTC.